This TCR beta chain was captured by sequencing in a study of cytomegalovirus exposure and HLA in healthy donors. About the research overall: One earlier analysis, a look at 180 million or so T cells, found roughly 110 million unique TCR beta sequences.

Per germline, CDR1 MNHEY and CDR2 SMNVEV (reference sequence). This CDR3 comprises 14 residues. The trim removed 4 bases at V and 4 bases at J, leaving 3 bases unmatched. Study outcomes and limitations: Some V segments, TRBV6-2 and TRBV6-3 among them, were indistinguishable and were therefore excluded. With DRB1 most and HLA-C fewest, TCR association rates differed between HLA loci in a later analysis.

This cohort consisted of healthy bone marrow donors. The primer mix had 60 Vbeta and 13 Jbeta primers. Method: immunoSEQ multiplex PCR; TCRdb's copy keeps in-frame clones and lacks some. The sample includes roughly 190,000 clones, around 80% of them seen just once. For this clone: As yet, its antigen is unknown.

This sequence was found in a woman under 30 in good health and CMV-seronegative. The chain links TRBV27 to TRBJ2-7; 11 bases map to TRBD2. The specimen was PBMCs. CDR3 nucleotide sequence: TGTGCCAGCAGTTCAGGACTAGCGGGTTACGAGCAGTACTTC. Residues: CASSSGLAGYEQYF.